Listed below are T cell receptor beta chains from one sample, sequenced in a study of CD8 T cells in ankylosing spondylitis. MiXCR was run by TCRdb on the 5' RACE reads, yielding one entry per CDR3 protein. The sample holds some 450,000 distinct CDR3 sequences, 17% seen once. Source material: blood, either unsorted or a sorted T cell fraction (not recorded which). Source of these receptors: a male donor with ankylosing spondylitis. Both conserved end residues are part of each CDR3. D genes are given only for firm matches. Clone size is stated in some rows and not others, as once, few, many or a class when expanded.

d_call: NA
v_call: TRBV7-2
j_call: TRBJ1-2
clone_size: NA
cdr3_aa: CASSLANNRDAYGYTF
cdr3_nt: TGTGCCAGCAGCTTAGCGAATAACAGGGATGCGTATGGCTACACCTTC

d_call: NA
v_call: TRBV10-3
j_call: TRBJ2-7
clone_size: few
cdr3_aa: CATNTLGGSSYEQYF
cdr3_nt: TGTGCCACCAATACCCTAGGAGGGAGCTCCTACGAGCAGTACTTC

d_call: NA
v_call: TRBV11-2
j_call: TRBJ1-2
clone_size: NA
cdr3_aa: CASSSGLLTGHYGYTF
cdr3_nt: TGTGCCAGCAGCTCCGGGCTCTTAACAGGGCACTATGGCTACACCTTC

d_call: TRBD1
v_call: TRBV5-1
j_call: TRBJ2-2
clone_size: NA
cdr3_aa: CASSFGQGANTGELFF
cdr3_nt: TGCGCCAGCAGCTTCGGACAGGGCGCGAACACCGGGGAGCTGTTTTTT

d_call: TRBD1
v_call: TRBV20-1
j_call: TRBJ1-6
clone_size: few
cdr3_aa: CSARTGANNSPLHF
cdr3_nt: TGCAGTGCTAGGACAGGGGCTAACAATTCACCCCTCCACTTT

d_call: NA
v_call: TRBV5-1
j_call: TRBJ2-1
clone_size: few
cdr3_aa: CASSSAPRDNEQFF
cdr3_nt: TGCGCCAGCAGCTCCGCCCCCAGGGACAATGAGCAGTTCTTC

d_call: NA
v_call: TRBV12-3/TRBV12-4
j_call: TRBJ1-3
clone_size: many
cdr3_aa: CASTSGRNGNTIYF
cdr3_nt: TGTGCCAGCACCTCAGGACGGAATGGAAACACCATATATTTT

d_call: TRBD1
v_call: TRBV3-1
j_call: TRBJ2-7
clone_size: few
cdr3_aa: CASSQADRGHEQYF
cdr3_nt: TGTGCCAGCAGCCAAGCGGACAGGGGCCACGAGCAGTACTTC

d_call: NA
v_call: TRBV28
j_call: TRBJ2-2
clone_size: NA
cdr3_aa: CASSFGPVPGELFF
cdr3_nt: TGTGCCAGCAGCTTCGGGCCCGTCCCCGGGGAGCTGTTTTTT

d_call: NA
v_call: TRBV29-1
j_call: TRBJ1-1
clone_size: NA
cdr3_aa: CSVDDPGLVTEAFF
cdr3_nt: TGCAGCGTTGACGATCCGGGGCTCGTTACTGAAGCTTTCTTT

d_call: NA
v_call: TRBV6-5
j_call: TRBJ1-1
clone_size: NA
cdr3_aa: CASSYRRGGEAFF
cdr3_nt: TGTGCCAGCAGTTACCGCAGGGGTGGTGAAGCTTTCTTT

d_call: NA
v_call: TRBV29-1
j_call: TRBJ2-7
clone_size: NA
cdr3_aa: CSVDRVGEQYF
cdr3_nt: TGCAGCGTTGACAGGGTGGGCGAGCAGTACTTC

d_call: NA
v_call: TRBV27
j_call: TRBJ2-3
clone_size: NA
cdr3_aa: CASRNSGTNTDTQYF
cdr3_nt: TGTGCCAGCAGAAACTCCGGGACAAACACAGATACGCAGTATTTT

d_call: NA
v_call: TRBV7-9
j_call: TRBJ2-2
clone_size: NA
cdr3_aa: CASTPFRTAKNTGELFF
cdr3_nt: TGTGCCAGCACCCCTTTCCGGACGGCTAAGAACACCGGGGAGCTGTTTTTT

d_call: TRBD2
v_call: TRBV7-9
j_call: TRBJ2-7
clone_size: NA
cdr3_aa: CASSFSGGEQYF
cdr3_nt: TGTGCCAGCAGCTTCTCCGGGGGGGAGCAGTACTTC

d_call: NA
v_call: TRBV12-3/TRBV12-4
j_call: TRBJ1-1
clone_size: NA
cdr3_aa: CASSSLVGGNTEAFF
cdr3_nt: TGTGCCAGCAGTTCGCTGGTAGGAGGGAACACTGAAGCTTTCTTT

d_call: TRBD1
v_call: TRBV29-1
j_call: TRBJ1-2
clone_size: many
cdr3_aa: CSVRSTGPSSYGYTF
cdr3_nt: TGCAGCGTTCGGTCGACAGGGCCTTCGAGCTATGGCTACACCTTC

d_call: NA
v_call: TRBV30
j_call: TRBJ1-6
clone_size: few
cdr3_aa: CAWSVRPSSLTKNSPLHF
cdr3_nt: TGTGCCTGGAGTGTTCGGCCAAGCTCCTTGACGAAAAATTCACCCCTCCACTTT

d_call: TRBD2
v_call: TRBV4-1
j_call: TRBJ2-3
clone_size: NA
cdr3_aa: CASSQDRAGGQYTQYF
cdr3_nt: TGCGCCAGCAGCCAAGACAGAGCGGGGGGCCAGTATACGCAGTATTTT

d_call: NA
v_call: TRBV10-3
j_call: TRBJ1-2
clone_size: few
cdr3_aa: CAISESGDFGYGYTF
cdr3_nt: TGTGCCATCAGTGAGTCGGGGGACTTTGGCTATGGCTACACCTTC

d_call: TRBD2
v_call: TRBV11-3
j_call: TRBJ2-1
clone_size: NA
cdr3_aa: CASSRGLAGGQEQFF
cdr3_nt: TGTGCCAGCAGCCGGGGACTAGCGGGGGGACAGGAGCAGTTCTTC

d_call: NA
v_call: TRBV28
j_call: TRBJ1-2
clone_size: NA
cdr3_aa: CATLGHYGYTF
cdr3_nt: TGTGCCACGCTAGGCCATTATGGCTACACCTTC

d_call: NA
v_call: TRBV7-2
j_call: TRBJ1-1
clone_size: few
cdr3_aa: CASSNSVNTEAFF
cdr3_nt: TGTGCCAGCAGCAACTCAGTGAACACTGAAGCTTTCTTT